These T cell receptor beta chains were read from a single sample in a study of OX40 agonist ivuxolimab in advanced cancers. Sequenced by immunoSEQ multiplex PCR; TCRdb stores in-frame clones only, minus some. The table has about 73,000 clones, about 90% seen once. The sequencing used CD4+ or CD8+ T cells sorted from blood, collected in a trial of the OX40 agonist ivuxolimab. The receptors shown here come from an adult with an advanced solid tumor such as melanoma, head and neck, liver or kidney cancer. The conserved cysteine and the conserved F or W are not part of the CDR3 here. D genes are given only for firm matches.

v_gene	j_gene	d_gene	CDR3aa
TRBV12-5	TRBJ1-2	TRBD1	ASGPDRVGYGYT
TRBV6-1	TRBJ2-7	TRBD2	ASSFKRGFSYEQY
TRBV15	TRBJ1-3	-	ATSRDKRTASGNTIY
TRBV14	TRBJ2-2	-	ASSQGGAQTDTGELF
TRBV9	TRBJ1-2	-	ASSADGYT
TRBV28	TRBJ1-2	-	ASSLRESGYT
TRBV10-2	TRBJ1-1	-	ASSDGTAGEAF
TRBV7-8	TRBJ2-7	TRBD2	ASSLDPGLAGVTEQY
TRBV6-5	TRBJ1-2	-	ATQGAYGYT
TRBV30	TRBJ1-2	-	ACEYRRVGDGYT
TRBV28	TRBJ2-3	-	ASSLRNWFYTQY
TRBV4-1	TRBJ1-1	-	ASSQSPLNTEAF
TRBV27	TRBJ1-6	-	ASSFGRTPLH
TRBV2	TRBJ1-2	TRBD1	ASGGTDNYGYT
TRBV9	TRBJ1-1	-	ASSETGGGTEAF
TRBV12-5	TRBJ2-7	-	ASSDGISYEQY
TRBV27	TRBJ1-2	-	ASSLSTGGRRVLSGYT
TRBV4-1	TRBJ2-7	-	ASSQVLTGSYEQY
TRBV6-4	TRBJ2-2	TRBD1	ASSEQGHTGELF
TRBV7-9	TRBJ1-4	-	ASTFVENEKLF
TRBV7-9	TRBJ2-3	TRBD2	ASSLALAGTDTQY
TRBV27	TRBJ2-7	TRBD1	AGSFRDSSYEQY
TRBV19	TRBJ2-1	-	ASTTATSYNEQF
TRBV5-4	TRBJ2-1	-	ASSTLANEQF
TRBV11-3	TRBJ2-1	-	ASSYLLGNEQF
TRBV13	TRBJ2-7	-	ASSLWTASSYEQY
TRBV5-1	TRBJ2-7	-	ASSFGYEQY
TRBV15	TRBJ1-3	-	ATSPAGNTIY
TRBV27	TRBJ2-7	-	ASNPGRVAHEQY
TRBV27	TRBJ2-1	TRBD2	ASSLAGSDEQF
TRBV7-6	-	-	ASSLVPDEQY
TRBV29-1	TRBJ1-2	-	SVPAQGPYGYT
TRBV7-2	TRBJ2-7	-	ASSSLNEQY
TRBV27	TRBJ1-2	-	ASSFEGGRGYT
TRBV11-2	TRBJ2-1	TRBD2	ASRKVASGGSYNEQF
TRBV7-9	TRBJ2-1	TRBD2	ASTAAGASYNEQF
TRBV27	TRBJ1-6	-	ASSLAGQNSPLH
TRBV27	TRBJ2-2	-	ASRVFPAETGELF
TRBV4-1	TRBJ1-6	TRBD1	ASSQLTPGQGNSPLH
TRBV7-8	TRBJ2-2	TRBD2	ASSWTSSNTGELF
TRBV27	TRBJ2-1	-	ASRGSYNEQF
TRBV5-5	TRBJ1-4	-	ASSWTRTTNEKLF